This T cell receptor (beta chain) was sequenced for a study of CD8 T cells in Susac syndrome. General study findings and limits: It was acknowledged by the study that relatively few individuals were included in its TCR sequencing and HLA analysis.

FACS was used to enrich TEMRA cells, whereas the CD8+ and CD4+ T cells were obtained by negative isolation. J lost 0 bases, V lost 2 bases, and 7 bases had no gene match. Germline lookup yields CDR1 KGHSH and CDR2 LQKENI. The CDR3 has 16 amino acids. Random hexamers primed reverse transcription of roughly 0.5 to 1 ug RNA. TCRdb reprocessed the immunoSEQ multiplex PCR reads via MiXCR and lists one record per CDR3 protein. Of tens of thousands of distinct CDR3 sequences in the sample, around 93% were seen once. Points on this clonotype: Its antigen is not identified.

Sequenced material: CD8+ T cells from PBMCs. This chain links TRBV18 with TRBJ2-7; TRBD1 matches at 7 bases. This clonotype originated in a human donor with Susac syndrome. The CDR3 nucleotides are TGTGCCAGCTCACCATGGGGGACAGACCCCTCCTACGAGCAGTACTTC. Translating it yields CASSPWGTDPSYEQYF.